One TCR beta chain is described in this entry. In patients chosen for sequencing, flow cytometry had shown CD8+CD57+ cell expansion. The sample is drawn from a study of CD8+CD57+ T cells in acquired aplastic anemia. Overall study: Mean DNA quantity obtained from sorted CD4+ and CD8+ cells was approximately 3 ug.

Germline-derived CDR1 and CDR2 are SGHNT and YYREEE (reference sequence). The CDR3 totals 13 residues. Trimming shortened V by 5 bases and J by 7 bases, and 12 bases separated the two germline ends. According to the study, genomic DNA was the template for TCR beta VDJ and CDR3 profiling. Each CDR3 protein gets one entry after TCRdb re-called the reads with MiXCR. The sample comprises 170,000 or so distinct CDR3 sequences, roughly 48% of which are singletons, and about 31% rests with the top ten. Sequenced input: sorted CD4+, CD8+, or CD8+CD57+ T cells (not recorded which) from PBMCs. This sequence was found in a human donor with aplastic anemia. The chain uses TRBV5-4 and TRBJ1-4, with TRBD1 as a possible D gene (6 bases). Written as DNA, the CDR3 is TGTGCCAGCAGACCACAGGGAGGTGAAAAACTGTTTTTT. As protein: CASRPQGGEKLFF.